Sequencing of this TCR beta chain was carried out in a study of CD8 T cells in ankylosing spondylitis. Study-level points and caveats: Roughly eight highly homologous variants made up a TCR beta motif that seemed to typify ankylosing spondylitis blood. Disease-linked clones reportedly showed significant enrichment in matched ankylosing spondylitis synovial fluid.

The CDR3 runs 18 residues. The V and J ends lost 1 base and 0 bases respectively, with 18 bases between them. From germline, CDR1 is MGHRA and CDR2 YSYEKL. TCRdb re-called the 5' RACE reads through MiXCR, storing one row per CDR3 protein. The sample records around 450,000 distinct CDR3 sequences, 26% being singletons. This clonotype was seen a few times. Its antigen is as yet unknown. The receptor was isolated from a male donor with ankylosing spondylitis. The chain employs TRBV4-1 and TRBJ1-1, with no clear D. The source material was blood, either unsorted or a sorted T cell fraction (not recorded which). DNA of the CDR3: TGCGCCAGCAGCCAAGGTCAGAAAGGGCTTGGTTTGAACACTGAAGCTTTCTTT. Protein product: CASSQGQKGLGLNTEAFF.